A single sample gave rise to the 15 T cell receptor beta chains below, sequenced in a study of PD-1 blockade in classical Hodgkin lymphoma. This sample's time point: newly diagnosed, previously untreated cHL patient sample. The data were produced by immunoSEQ multiplex PCR, yet TCRdb's version contains in-frame clones alone and is incomplete. Among about 15,000 clones listed, approximately 84% were seen once. The sequenced material came from peripheral blood mononuclear cells (PBMCs). These receptors all stem from a human donor with classical Hodgkin lymphoma.

The genes are TRBV11-2 and TRBJ2-1, with D perhaps matching TRBD1 or TRBD2 (5 bases each). The CDR3 totals 14 residues. Trimming took 4 bases from V and 5 from J, leaving 12 bases between them. Looked up from germline, CDR1 is SGHAT and CDR2 is FQNNGV. The CDR3 DNA reads as TGTGCCAGCAGCTGGGGGACGGTCGACAATGAGCAGTTCTTC. Protein product: CASSWGTVDNEQFF.

V and J are TRBV1 and TRBJ1-5; TRBD1 reflects the table's D call only, with no check against the DNA. TRBV1 is marked as a pseudogene. This CDR3 has 17 amino acids. The CDR3 DNA reads TGCACCAGCAGCCAACTGATCCGGACAGGGGGCAATCAGCCCCAGCATTTT. The encoded protein is CTSSQLIRTGGNQPQHF.

This sequence joins TRBV2 and TRBJ2-7; D might be TRBD1 (6 bases). V was shortened by 5 bases and J by 6 bases, with 11 bases between the two germline ends. CDR1 SNHLY and CDR2 FYNNEI come from the germline V gene. CDR3 length: 12 amino acids. The CDR3 is CASSYTTGEQYF. The CDR3, as DNA: TGTGCCAGCAGTTATACGACAGGCGAGCAGTACTTC. Filled out from reference TRBV2 and TRBJ2-7, the complete variable domain reads EPEVTQTPSHQVTQMGQEVILRCVPISNHLYFYWYRQILGQKVEFLVSFYNNEISEKSEIFDDQFSVERPDGSNFTLKIRSTKLEDSAMYFCASSYTTGEQYFGPGTRLTVT.

This chain links TRBV7-8 with TRBJ2-7; no clear D. This CDR3 region has 19 residues. With 2 bases removed from V and 3 bases from J, the gap between germline ends came to 26 bases. CDR1 is SGHVS and CDR2 is FQNEAQ in the germline V gene. The CDR3 region is CASSLLSAGQNPRLYEQYF. DNA of the CDR3: TGTGCCAGCAGCTTACTGTCCGCAGGTCAAAATCCGAGGCTCTACGAGCAGTACTTC.

The chain carries TRBV28 and TRBJ2-5; 14 nucleotides line up with TRBD2. CDR1 and CDR2 (germline): MDHEN, SYDVKM. Trimming took 8 bases from V and 1 from J; bases not matched to a gene: 6. This CDR3 is built from 16 residues. The CDR3 protein is CASSTSGREFQETQYF. CDR3 nucleotides: TGTGCCAGCTCGACTAGCGGGAGGGAATTCCAAGAGACCCAGTACTTC.

V gene TRBV9 combines with J gene TRBJ2-1, with a possible D match to TRBD2 (6 bases). Between the trimmed V and J ends, which lost 1 base and 9 bases, there was a span of 14 bases. The germline gives CDR1 SGDLS, CDR2 YYNGEE. The CDR3 spans 14 residues. CDR3 in amino acids: CASSVSTSGGEQFF. The CDR3 nucleotides read TGTGCCAGCAGCGTATCCACCTCCGGGGGTGAGCAGTTCTTC.

The chain joins TRBV6-1 to TRBJ2-1; weak D call: TRBD1 (6 bases). Trimming left V 5 bases short and J 1 base short, with 12 bases between. This CDR3 contains 15 residues. The V gene's germline CDR1 is MNHNS and CDR2 SASEGT. CDR3 DNA sequence: TGTGCCAGCAGTTTCGGACAGCGGTCCTACAATGAGCAGTTCTTC. Its translation: CASSFGQRSYNEQFF.

The chain is built from TRBV2 and TRBJ1-4; D gene ambiguous. There are 16 residues in the CDR3. CDR1 and CDR2 (germline): SNHLY, FYNNEI. V lost 4 bases and J lost 5, with 17 bases in between. As DNA, the CDR3 is TGTGCCAGCAGTGCGACCGGACGGTCCTTAAATGAAAAACTGTTTTTT. Translation gives CASSATGRSLNEKLFF. Full variable domain (outside the CDR3, taken from reference TRBV2 and TRBJ1-4): EPEVTQTPSHQVTQMGQEVILRCVPISNHLYFYWYRQILGQKVEFLVSFYNNEISEKSEIFDDQFSVERPDGSNFTLKIRSTKLEDSAMYFCASSATGRSLNEKLFFGSGTQLSVL.

V is TRBV5-8 and J is TRBJ2-1; D is ambiguous. Germline assignment: CDR1 SGHTS and CDR2 YDEGEE. This CDR3 contains 15 residues. Trimming cost V 2 bases and J 0 bases, with 9 bases left between them. The CDR3 here is CASSFPMSSYNEQFF. DNA for the CDR3: TGTGCCAGCAGCTTTCCGATGAGCTCCTACAATGAGCAGTTCTTC.

The CDR3 reads CASSYSGLAEYF. The CDR3 DNA follows: TGTGCCAGCAGTTACTCGGGACTAGCGGAGTACTTC. The chain recombines TRBV6-6 with TRBJ2-4; 11 nucleotides align to TRBD2. The CDR3 is 12 amino acids. From germline, CDR1 is MNHNY and CDR2 SVGAGI (reference sequence). V gave up 0 bases and J gave up 14 bases; unmatched junction bases: 0.

This clone has a handful of counts. This chain connects TRBV28 to TRBJ2-7; the match to TRBD1 covers 9 bases. Per germline, CDR1 MDHEN and CDR2 SYDVKM. The CDR3 length is 16 residues. J was trimmed by 2 bases and V by 5 bases; bases with no gene match: 10. DNA of the CDR3: TGTGCCAGCAGTCCGTTCGAGGGGACAGGGACCTACGAGCAGTACTTC. It codes for CASSPFEGTGTYEQYF. The full variable domain, with the rest looked up from reference TRBV28 and TRBJ2-7, is DVKVTQSSRYLVKRTGEKVFLECVQDMDHENMFWYRQDPGLGLRLIYFSYDVKMKEKGDIPEGYSVSREKKERFSLILESASTNQTSMYLCASSPFEGTGTYEQYFGPGTRLTVT.

The chain's CDR3 is CASSPGIYGYTF. In DNA, the CDR3 is TGTGCCAGCTCACCAGGGATCTATGGCTACACCTTC. V gene TRBV18 combines with J gene TRBJ1-2; D is ambiguous. The germline gives CDR1 KGHSH, CDR2 LQKENI. The CDR3 totals 12 residues. Deletions cut 2 bases from V and 4 bases from J, with 5 bases between.

The CDR3 sequence is CAVFTGNNEQFF. The CDR3 bases are TGTGCCGTCTTCACAGGGAACAATGAGCAGTTCTTC. The chain uses TRBV19 and TRBJ2-1; D perhaps matches TRBD1 (6 bases). V lost 11 bases, J lost 5 bases, and 13 bases lay in between. The germline CDR1 and CDR2 sequences are LNHDA and SQIVND (reference sequence). This CDR3 contains 12 residues. Variable domain in full (rest from reference TRBV19 and TRBJ2-1): DGGITQSPKYLFRKEGQNVTLSCEQNLNHDAMYWYRQDPGQGLRLIYYSQIVNDFQKGDIAEGYSVSREKKESFPLTVTSAQKNPTAFYLCAVFTGNNEQFFGPGTRLTVL.

The chain is built from TRBV27 and TRBJ2-7; the D is unclear. CDR1 is MNHEY and CDR2 is SMNVEV in the germline V gene (reference sequence). The V end was cut by 2 bases, the J end by 2 bases, with 13 bases between. The CDR3 totals 15 residues. The CDR3 DNA sequence: TGTGCCAGCAGTTTAACATCAGTCCCTACCTACGAGCAGTACTTC. Protein sequence: CASSLTSVPTYEQYF.

This chain connects TRBV23-1 to TRBJ1-3; a possible D gene is TRBD1 (6 bases). TRBV23-1 counts as an open reading frame of uncertain function. There are 17 residues in the CDR3. Trimming stripped 0 bases from V and 0 bases from J, with 12 bases between. The CDR3 spells CASSQSGGQSSGNTIYF. The CDR3 region has the DNA TGCGCCAGCAGTCAATCGGGCGGACAGAGCTCTGGAAACACCATATATTTT.